Described below is a single T cell receptor (beta chain) sequence and its context. The target antigen is unknown. Profiling relied on immunoSEQ multiplex PCR, and the TCRdb table lists in-frame clones only, not all of them. The sample lists some 130,000 clones; 88% were seen once. The data were taken from a study of radiation and T cells in renal cell carcinoma. Looking at the study overall: Nephrectomy followed 15 Gy stereotactic body radiation by 4 weeks.

The time point is: blood 2 weeks post-SBRT. Indicated treatment: 15 Gy SBRT to primary tumor, nephrectomy 4 weeks later. Blood was sampled at baseline, 2 weeks and 4 weeks after SBRT. Study observations and caveats: Top tumor clonotypes rose in blood 2 weeks post-radiation, then contracted.

The material was blood, obtained from a patient whose treatment included radiotherapy and nephrectomy. The sequence was collected from a woman between 65 and 79 years old with renal cell carcinoma.

CDR3 in DNA: TGCGCCAGCGGACAGCGCTATGGCTACACCTTC. Encoded protein: CASGQRYGYTF. This rearrangement joins TRBV23-1 to TRBJ1-2; D is possibly TRBD1 (6 bases). TRBV23-1 is an ORF, with its function uncertain. Trimming took 8 bases from V and 4 from J, leaving 8 bases between them. The CDR3 totals 11 residues.